These 32 T cell receptor beta chains share one sample of origin, sequenced in a study of PD-L1 blockade in urothelial cancer. Data came from immunoSEQ multiplex PCR; TCRdb stores just in-frame clones and leaves some out. The data hold some 120,000 clones, with about 84% observed a single time. The time point is: peripheral blood 6 weeks after treatment start. The sample in question was PBMCs, obtained around atezolizumab (anti-PD-L1) treatment. These receptors originate from a man aged 45-60 years with urothelial cancer.

The chain couples TRBV7-6 to TRBJ1-6; 9 nucleotides agree with TRBD1. This CDR3 comprises 15 residues. V shed 5 bases, J shed 8 bases, and the junction held 7 bases outside the gene matches. Germline-derived CDR1 and CDR2 are SGHVS and FNYEAQ. The CDR3 is CASSKDRGEYSPLHF. The CDR3 bases are TGTGCCAGCAGCAAAGACAGGGGGGAGTATTCACCCCTCCACTTT.

Here the CDR3 reads CASGGQGYTGELFF. CDR3 nucleotide sequence: TGCGCCAGCGGGGGACAGGGATACACCGGGGAGCTGTTTTTT. The chain couples TRBV5-1 to TRBJ2-2, with TRBD1 matching 9 bases. CDR3 size: 14 residues. Germline assignment: CDR1 SGHRS and CDR2 YFSETQ. The ends lost 7 bases at V and 3 bases at J; junction bases unmatched: 4.

This clone appeared a single time. The chain carries TRBV7-2 and TRBJ2-1, with 11 bases lining up with TRBD2. There are 16 residues in the CDR3. Germline CDR1 SGHTA, CDR2 FQGNSA. Trimming at V came to 5 bases and at J to 12 bases, leaving 15 bases not matched to a gene. The CDR3 here is CASSQGGTSGIRGQFF. CDR3 DNA sequence: TGTGCCAGCAGCCAAGGAGGGACTAGCGGTATCCGGGGGCAGTTCTTC.

The rearrangement uses TRBV19 and TRBJ2-1; a possible D gene is TRBD1 (6 bases). CDR1 and CDR2 (germline): LNHDA, SQIVND (reference sequence). Trimming stripped 6 bases from V and 4 bases from J, with 19 bases between. The length of the CDR3 is 16 residues. This chain's CDR3 is CASSNHPRGGYNEQFF. CDR3 coding DNA: TGTGCCAGTAGCAATCATCCCAGGGGCGGGTACAATGAGCAGTTCTTC.

This chain connects TRBV5-1 to TRBJ2-1; 10 nucleotides line up with TRBD2. The CDR3 extends over 15 amino acids. Germline V gene sequence: CDR1 SGHRS, CDR2 YFSETQ. With 2 bases clipped from V and 5 bases from J, the junction kept 4 bases outside the gene matches. Written as DNA, the CDR3 is TGCGCCAGCAGCTTTAGCGGGAGGAGTGACAATGAGCAGTTCTTC. Protein: CASSFSGRSDNEQFF.

V usage is TRBV2 and J usage is TRBJ1-5, with D maybe TRBD1 (6 bases). This CDR3 spans 12 amino acids. Deletions cut 6 bases from V and 5 bases from J, with 8 bases between. Germline values: CDR1 SNHLY, CDR2 FYNNEI. The DNA for the CDR3 is TGTGCCAGCAGCCCAGGGGATCAGCCCCAGCATTTT. Translating it yields CASSPGDQPQHF.

This chain connects TRBV15 to TRBJ1-2; tentative D call: TRBD1 (5 bases). CDR1 is LNHNV, CDR2 YYDKDF, per germline (reference sequence). Trimming took off 5 bases at V and 2 bases at J, with 6 bases between the two ends. The CDR3 has 12 residues. CDR3 amino acids: CATSPGNYGYTF. The CDR3 nucleotides read TGTGCCACCAGCCCAGGGAACTATGGCTACACCTTC.

This chain links TRBV19 with TRBJ2-7, with 9 nucleotides matching TRBD2. Germline V CDR1 and CDR2: LNHDA, SQIVND (reference sequence). This CDR3 region has 13 residues. Germline trimming cut 8 bases from V and 4 bases from J; bases unmatched to any gene: 6. The CDR3 DNA reads as TGTGCCAGTCGCGGGAGGGCCGGTTACGAGCAGTACTTC. Protein sequence: CASRGRAGYEQYF. Filled out from reference TRBV19 and TRBJ2-7, the complete variable domain reads DGGITQSPKYLFRKEGQNVTLSCEQNLNHDAMYWYRQDPGQGLRLIYYSQIVNDFQKGDIAEGYSVSREKKESFPLTVTSAQKNPTAFYLCASRGRAGYEQYFGPGTRLTVT.

This clone is a singleton in its sample. The chain carries TRBV5-1 and TRBJ2-1; 7 bases map to TRBD1. Germline assignment: CDR1 SGHRS and CDR2 YFSETQ. Germline trimming cut 2 bases from V and 4 bases from J; bases unmatched to any gene: 6. The CDR3 contains 15 residues. The CDR3 is CASSLADRRYNEQFF. The CDR3 bases are TGCGCCAGCAGCTTAGCGGACAGGAGATACAATGAGCAGTTCTTC.

This clone was recorded once. One base away lies a much larger clone, so this may be a sequencing read error. This rearrangement joins TRBV7-8 to TRBJ2-1; 10 bases line up with TRBD1. V shed 5 bases and J 7 bases; nucleotides not matched to a gene: 5. Germline CDR1 and CDR2: SGHVS and FQNEAQ. There are 14 residues in the CDR3. In nucleotides, the CDR3 is TGTGCCAGCAGCCCCGGACAGGGGGGGAATGAGCAGTTCTTC. Its protein product is CASSPGQGGNEQFF.

The count of this clone is one. The chain has TRBV6-1 and TRBJ2-3; 12 nucleotides line up with TRBD2. The germline CDR1 and CDR2 sequences are MNHNS and SASEGT. The ends lost 2 bases at V and 8 bases at J; junction bases unmatched: 11. The CDR3 is 17 residues long. The CDR3 region has the DNA TGTGCCAGCAGTGAACTTGTACTAGCGGGGGGAGTAGGTACGCAGTATTTT. It specifies CASSELVLAGGVGTQYF.

The V and J genes are TRBV28 and TRBJ2-5, with D possibly TRBD1 on 5 matching bases. Germline-derived CDR1 and CDR2 are MDHEN and SYDVKM. The CDR3 consists of 14 residues. V gave up 2 bases and J gave up 5 bases, with 12 bases separating them. The CDR3 here is CASSLPQGPETQYF. For the CDR3, the DNA is TGTGCCAGCAGTTTACCCCAGGGTCCGGAGACCCAGTACTTC.

The V call is TRBV28, the J call TRBJ1-5, with no clear D. The CDR3 loop spans 13 amino acids. The germline V gene has CDR1 MDHEN and CDR2 SYDVKM. Deletions cut 7 bases from V and 7 bases from J, with 14 bases between. CDR3 nucleotide sequence: TGTGCCAGCAATGAGAATAAAGCCCAGCCCCAGCATTTT. The encoded protein is CASNENKAQPQHF.

V usage is TRBV10-3 and J usage is TRBJ1-5; D is unclear. Between the trimmed V and J ends, which lost 8 bases and 7 bases, there was a span of 18 bases. The CDR3 covers 14 residues. The germline V gene has CDR1 ENHRY and CDR2 SYGVKD. CDR3 DNA sequence: TGTGCCATCTTTGCGAGAGCCGACAAGCAGCCCCAGCATTTT. It is translated as CAIFARADKQPQHF.

At least ten counts were recorded for this clone. The rearrangement joins TRBV25-1 to TRBJ1-5, with 7 bases that match TRBD1. CDR1 and CDR2 from the germline V gene are MGHDK and SYGVNS. The CDR3 contains 16 residues. Trimming removed 5 bases from V and 0 bases from J; junction bases left unmatched: 7. The CDR3 DNA reads TGTGCCAGCAGTAAAACAGGGGACACTAGCAATCAGCCCCAGCATTTT. This gives the protein CASSKTGDTSNQPQHF.

With regard to this clone: The junction departs from the called germline gene at one end, perhaps through a read error. This sequence joins TRBV15 and TRBJ2-7; no firm D call. CDR3 length: 12 residues. Germline V gives CDR1 LNHNV, CDR2 YYDKDF (reference sequence). The CDR3 nucleotides read TGTGCCGCCAGCAGAGACACCTACGAGCAGTACTTC. This gives the protein CAASRDTYEQYF.

This chain joins TRBV28 and TRBJ2-7, with 7 positions matching TRBD2. Germline CDR1 MDHEN, CDR2 SYDVKM. The ends lost 3 bases at V and 0 bases at J; junction bases unmatched: 8. This CDR3 is built from 16 residues. The CDR3 sequence: CASSLEARDYSYEQYF. CDR3 coding DNA: TGTGCCAGCAGTTTGGAGGCCCGGGACTACTCCTACGAGCAGTACTTC.

This clone has only one observation. V gene TRBV28 combines with J gene TRBJ1-5, with TRBD1 matching 7 bases. The junction had 9 bases not matched to a gene; V was cut back by 6 bases and J by 4 bases. The germline V gene encodes CDR1 MDHEN and CDR2 SYDVKM. The CDR3 extends over 15 amino acids. The CDR3 here is CASSQRQGYNQPQHF. In DNA, the CDR3 is TGTGCCAGCAGCCAAAGACAGGGCTATAATCAGCCCCAGCATTTT.

V and J are TRBV5-1 and TRBJ2-7, with D unclear. Germline loops: CDR1 SGHRS, CDR2 YFSETQ. The CDR3 covers 15 residues. V lost 0 bases to trimming and J lost 2 bases, with 12 bases between them. The CDR3 protein is CASSLAIQVTYEQYF. In nucleotides, the CDR3 is TGCGCCAGCAGCTTGGCCATCCAGGTAACCTACGAGCAGTACTTC.

The chain joins TRBV6-6 to TRBJ1-4; 8 nucleotides match TRBD1. The V and J ends lost 4 bases and 5 bases, in that order; junction bases with no gene match: 6. The germline V gene encodes CDR1 MNHNY and CDR2 SVGAGI (reference sequence). The CDR3 sequence is 15 residues long. CDR3 DNA: TGTGCCAGCAGTTGGCAGGGGGCGAGGAATGAAAAACTGTTTTTT. Amino acid sequence: CASSWQGARNEKLFF.

The chain uses TRBV7-2 and TRBJ2-1; 9 nucleotides align to TRBD2. The CDR3 is 15 amino acids. CDR1 SGHTA and CDR2 FQGNSA come from the germline V gene. V lost 3 bases, J lost 8 bases, and 8 bases stayed unmatched. The CDR3 loop is CASSLGGRALDEQFF. The CDR3, as DNA: TGTGCCAGCAGCTTGGGCGGGAGGGCCCTCGATGAGCAGTTCTTC.

The chain employs TRBV4-2 and TRBJ2-7, with 9 bases lining up with TRBD1. The V and J ends lost 6 bases and 0 bases, in that order; junction bases with no gene match: 6. The CDR3 is 15 amino acids. Germline CDR1 reads LGHNA; CDR2 reads YNFKEQ. The CDR3 DNA sequence: TGTGCCAGCAGTTCGACAGGGGGTAACTCCTACGAGCAGTACTTC. Amino acid sequence: CASSSTGGNSYEQYF.

This clone has just a few counts. The chain employs TRBV5-1 and TRBJ2-7; D is perhaps TRBD1 (5 bases). Deletions cut 2 bases from V and 5 bases from J, with 14 bases between. The CDR3 totals 14 residues. From germline, CDR1 is SGHRS and CDR2 YFSETQ. The CDR3 region has the DNA TGCGCCAGCAGCTTTGTTCAGGGCCCGAACGAGCAGTACTTC. Its translation: CASSFVQGPNEQYF.

The chain combines TRBV10-3 with TRBJ1-4; TRBD1 matches at 9 bases. V lost 3 bases and J lost 4; bases outside the gene matches: 3. The CDR3 loop spans 15 amino acids. CDR1 is ENHRY, CDR2 SYGVKD, per germline. CDR3 nucleotides: TGTGCCATCAGTGATCCGGACAGGGGTAATGAAAAACTGTTTTTT. Amino acid sequence: CAISDPDRGNEKLFF.

V and J are TRBV7-2 and TRBJ1-2, with a weak D call TRBD1 (5 bases). Trimming took 0 bases from V and 1 from J, leaving 12 bases between them. Germline V gene data show CDR1 as SGHTA and CDR2 as FQGNSA. The CDR3 has 16 amino acids. The CDR3 loop reads CASSLARRAFNYGYTF. CDR3 coding DNA: TGTGCCAGCAGCTTAGCTCGCAGGGCCTTTAACTATGGCTACACCTTC.

The chain employs TRBV18 and TRBJ1-2, with a possible D match to TRBD1 (6 bases). The V gene lost 6 bases and the J gene lost 8 bases, with 25 bases spanning the gap. Germline V gene data show CDR1 as KGHSH and CDR2 as LQKENI. CDR3 length equals 16 residues. The CDR3 DNA reads TGTGCCAGCTCCTCCTTGGACAGCCGGCTCGAGGAAGGCTACACCTTC. As protein: CASSSLDSRLEEGYTF.

The chain uses TRBV5-1 and TRBJ2-4; D is possibly TRBD1 (6 bases). CDR3 length equals 18 residues. Germline CDR1 reads SGHRS; CDR2 reads YFSETQ. The germline V and J ends were trimmed by 0 bases and 8 bases, with 24 bases remaining between them. The CDR3 sequence is CASSLVAQGRRLVDIQYF. The CDR3, as DNA: TGCGCCAGCAGCTTGGTCGCACAGGGTCGACGGCTGGTCGACATTCAGTACTTC.

This clone came up once. J is TRBJ2-1 and V is TRBV7-2; 12 bases agree with TRBD2. The germline CDR1 and CDR2 sequences are SGHTA and FQGNSA. J gave up 5 bases and V 6 bases, and 5 bases lay outside the gene matches. There are 15 residues in the CDR3. The CDR3 protein is CASRKGLAGNNEQFF. Written as DNA, the CDR3 is TGTGCCAGCAGAAAAGGACTAGCGGGAAACAATGAGCAGTTCTTC.

This chain joins TRBV2 and TRBJ2-3; 13 nucleotides match TRBD2. Unmatched junction bases numbered 7, after V lost 3 bases and J lost 4 bases. There are 17 residues in the CDR3. Germline lookup yields CDR1 SNHLY and CDR2 FYNNEI. The CDR3 DNA reads TGTGCCAGCAGTGAGGCCAGGACTAGCGGGAGCTCAGATACGCAGTATTTT. It translates to CASSEARTSGSSDTQYF.

The chain carries TRBV10-1 and TRBJ2-7; TRBD1 matches at 10 bases. Per the germline V gene, CDR1 is WNHNN and CDR2 is SYGVQD (reference sequence). This CDR3 is built from 14 residues. J was trimmed by 5 bases and V by 3 bases; bases with no gene match: 4. The CDR3: CASSETGTGDEQYF. The CDR3, as DNA: TGCGCCAGCAGTGAAACCGGGACAGGGGACGAGCAGTACTTC.

This sequence joins TRBV5-1 and TRBJ2-7; D is possibly TRBD1 (6 bases). The germline V and J ends were trimmed by 4 bases and 6 bases, with 20 bases remaining between them. This CDR3 region has 15 residues. CDR1 and CDR2 (germline): SGHRS, YFSETQ. The CDR3 spells CASSPPQTGSREQYF. CDR3 DNA sequence: TGCGCCAGCAGCCCACCTCAGACAGGTTCGCGCGAGCAGTACTTC.

DNA for the CDR3: TGTGCCACCAGCCCAGACAGTAGCAATCAGCCCCAGCATTTT. Amino acid sequence: CATSPDSSNQPQHF. This rearrangement joins TRBV15 to TRBJ1-5, with D possibly being TRBD1 (5 bases). V was cut by 5 bases and J by 0 bases, with 8 bases left in between. The CDR3 sequence is 14 residues long. Germline assignment: CDR1 LNHNV and CDR2 YYDKDF (reference sequence).